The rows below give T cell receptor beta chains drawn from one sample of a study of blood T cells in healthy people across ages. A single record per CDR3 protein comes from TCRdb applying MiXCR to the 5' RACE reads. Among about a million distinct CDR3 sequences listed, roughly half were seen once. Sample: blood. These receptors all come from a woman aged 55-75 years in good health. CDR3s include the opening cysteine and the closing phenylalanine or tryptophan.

cdr3_aa: CASSQDLPGREFEETQYF
j_call: TRBJ2-5
v_call: TRBV4-2

cdr3_aa: CACGRTERDEQYF
j_call: TRBJ2-7
v_call: TRBV7-9

cdr3_aa: CASSQDLDPSYNEQYF
j_call: -
v_call: TRBV4-2

cdr3_aa: CASIPRDRGVYEQYF
j_call: TRBJ2-7
v_call: TRBV7-9

cdr3_aa: CASRGEGGHTGELFF
j_call: TRBJ2-2
v_call: TRBV12-3/TRBV12-4

cdr3_aa: CASSRQGGEQYF
j_call: TRBJ2-7
v_call: TRBV27

cdr3_aa: CSVGHRGRDSPLHF
j_call: TRBJ1-6
v_call: TRBV29-1

cdr3_aa: CASRPHGTSRRVGDTQYF
j_call: TRBJ2-3
v_call: TRBV3-1

cdr3_aa: CASSSSIANTGELFF
j_call: TRBJ2-2
v_call: TRBV6-5

cdr3_aa: CSARKPYQGASGANVPTF
j_call: TRBJ2-6
v_call: TRBV20-1

cdr3_aa: CASSAVPRGDQYF
j_call: TRBJ2-5
v_call: TRBV12-3/TRBV12-4

cdr3_aa: CASSLTPGVHYEQYF
j_call: -
v_call: TRBV4-2

cdr3_aa: CASSLAGTSQRVYF
j_call: TRBJ2-3
v_call: TRBV6-2/TRBV6-3

cdr3_aa: CASSLAGGPPSGGELFF
j_call: TRBJ2-2
v_call: TRBV7-3

cdr3_aa: CASSLGYLRDQDTEAFF
j_call: TRBJ1-1
v_call: TRBV12-3/TRBV12-4

cdr3_aa: CASRRETEYNEQFF
j_call: TRBJ2-1
v_call: TRBV5-5

cdr3_aa: CASRIGATTEAFF
j_call: TRBJ1-1
v_call: TRBV19

cdr3_aa: CASSPHVARETQYF
j_call: TRBJ2-5
v_call: TRBV5-6

cdr3_aa: CASSHPSQGALYGYTF
j_call: TRBJ1-2
v_call: TRBV3-1

cdr3_aa: CASTSLNEQFF
j_call: TRBJ2-1
v_call: TRBV28

cdr3_aa: CSVVGQSGNTIYF
j_call: TRBJ1-3
v_call: TRBV29-1

cdr3_aa: CAISEGTSATDTQYF
j_call: TRBJ2-3
v_call: TRBV10-3

cdr3_aa: CAISGPDSYNEQFF
j_call: TRBJ2-1
v_call: TRBV10-3

cdr3_aa: CSARSTRDRVSYEQYF
j_call: TRBJ2-7
v_call: TRBV20-1

cdr3_aa: CSVRDRGYEQYF
j_call: TRBJ2-7
v_call: TRBV20-1

cdr3_aa: CASSFDRRETQYF
j_call: TRBJ2-5
v_call: TRBV12-3/TRBV12-4

cdr3_aa: CASSLGQGVGYGYTF
j_call: TRBJ1-2
v_call: TRBV27

cdr3_aa: CSVRAGVGHEQYF
j_call: TRBJ2-7
v_call: TRBV29-1

cdr3_aa: CASSLESGIYNEQYF
j_call: -
v_call: TRBV7-6

cdr3_aa: CASSSVTGRAYEQYF
j_call: TRBJ2-7
v_call: TRBV7-2

cdr3_aa: CASSLPGGRNSPLHF
j_call: TRBJ1-6
v_call: TRBV7-9

cdr3_aa: CASSWVGTNEQYF
j_call: TRBJ2-7
v_call: TRBV7-2

cdr3_aa: CASSPRDRDFYEQYF
j_call: TRBJ2-7
v_call: TRBV7-9

cdr3_aa: CASSVFGTGLYEQYF
j_call: TRBJ2-7
v_call: TRBV2

cdr3_aa: CASSHSNRITGTGVQETQYF
j_call: TRBJ2-5
v_call: TRBV13

cdr3_aa: CASIRTVVGELFF
j_call: TRBJ2-2
v_call: TRBV6-1

cdr3_aa: CASSVLAGVQETQYF
j_call: TRBJ2-5
v_call: TRBV5-1

cdr3_aa: CAISASLVPDGYGYTF
j_call: TRBJ1-2
v_call: TRBV10-3

cdr3_aa: CASSTDYRGRGYEQYF
j_call: TRBJ2-7
v_call: TRBV4-1

cdr3_aa: CASSPRVMGYEQYF
j_call: TRBJ2-7
v_call: TRBV11-2

cdr3_aa: CASSNFGGEQYF
j_call: TRBJ2-7
v_call: TRBV12-3/TRBV12-4

cdr3_aa: CASSVGLAASTDTQYF
j_call: TRBJ2-3
v_call: TRBV9

cdr3_aa: CASSQGQGTSPLHF
j_call: TRBJ1-6
v_call: TRBV4-3

cdr3_aa: CASTYLKETDTQYF
j_call: TRBJ2-3
v_call: TRBV21-1

cdr3_aa: CSARRQGLGNTIYF
j_call: TRBJ1-3
v_call: TRBV20-1